A single TCR beta chain is shown here with its context. No antigen is known for it. Within one base of it there is no much larger clone, and no base qualities were kept. The germline V gene (reference sequence) yields DFQATT for CDR1 and SNEGSKA for CDR2. Including cysteine and phenylalanine, the CDR3 has 11 amino acids. The sequence is cut down to CDR3 DNA, 33 bases in frame from base 1. Here V drops 8 bases and J drops 5 bases, and the junction holds 5 bases not matched to any gene. These data belong to a study of blood T cells in healthy people across ages (dated by TCRdb to the mid-2010s). Regarding the research as a whole: In model experiments, template switching captured about one uniquely barcoded TCR beta cDNA molecule for every two T cells. Age-related changes in TCR beta repertoire diversity were measured in the study by deep sequencing normalized with unique cDNA molecular identifiers. Four age groups were formed from the donors: young (average roughly 16 years), middle-aged (around 41), aged (62) and long-lived (roughly 81). To avoid experimental bias, donors of different ages were distributed randomly across sequencing lanes. The study analyzed two additional independent replicas of 1 million unique cDNA reads from the same blood draw for two donors, one aged 18 to 29 and one aged 80 or older. Overall study outcomes, separate from this receptor: Compared with the aged group, more naive CD4+ T cells, fewer expanded clones and increased TCR diversity were shown by the long-lived group, suggesting age selection. The CMV infection status of donors was not known, potentially confounding age-related changes in expanded clonotypes. Conclusive comparison of naive and antigen-experienced compartments was prevented by the profiling of bulk unsorted PBMCs. Observed TCR beta diversity per million T cells fell roughly linearly with age, and a significant reduction was already apparent by age roughly 40. Estimates of total diversity from one million sequenced T cells were regarded as lower bounds and underestimates. Observed TCR beta diversity correlated strongly with the percentage of naive T cells measured by flow cytometry.

Library preparation used 5' RACE. Sequencing was performed on an Illumina HiSeq 2500. A second roughly 7 to 12 cycle PCR used a sample-barcoded 5' primer and a J-beta primer mix. Each TCR beta cDNA molecule received a unique molecular identifier from a template-switch 5' adaptor carrying 12 random nucleotides. At least 2.5 million CDR3-containing paired-end reads were obtained from each sample. First-strand cDNA was synthesized from all RNA with the Mint cDNA synthesis kit, primed by a TRBC-specific oligonucleotide. Following uracil-DNA glycosylase treatment, all cDNA underwent a first 18-cycle PCR with the universal primers M1SS and BC2_uni_R. The paper's data handling went like this. For normalization, 1 million high-quality reads, each with a distinct molecular identifier, were randomly selected from each sample. Instead of being binned into consensus sequences, reads with shared molecular identifiers were discarded. CDR3 identification, clonotype clustering and error correction used MiTCR with a Q25 quality threshold and the strictest error-elimination algorithm. A nonparametric unseen species model with Euler transformation was used to estimate lower-bound total TCR beta diversity. The public reads were reprocessed in TCRdb via fastp at Q25 and MiXCR, keeping in-frame beta chains. For every CDR3 protein sequence, its rows merge into one entry that carries the most common genes and DNA. These V and J calls originate from TCRdb's pipeline instead of the authors' own analysis. The sample data list some 1.7 million distinct CDR3 sequences, and roughly 27% of these were observed just once. Of the sample, around 7.7% falls within the top ten clones.

The approximately 40 donors, aged about 6 to 95 years, were systemically healthy Caucasian individuals from Russia. Approximately 11 milliliters of peripheral blood were drawn from each donor into EDTA-treated Vacutainer tubes. Ficoll-Paque density-gradient centrifugation was used to isolate PBMCs, with at least 6 million obtained per sample. Trizol reagent was used to extract total RNA from the PBMCs, yielding at least 5 micrograms per sample. For every donor, an aliquot of PBMCs went through flow cytometry to measure the percentages of naive CD45RAhigh/CD27high T cells. The source is a woman aged 25 to 45 in good health. Sequenced material: blood. The receptor chain draws on TRBV20-1 and TRBJ2-5, with 7 bases in between that match TRBD2. Here is the DNA: TGCAGTCTACGGGGGGATGAGACCCAGTACTTC. The resulting protein is CSLRGDETQYF.